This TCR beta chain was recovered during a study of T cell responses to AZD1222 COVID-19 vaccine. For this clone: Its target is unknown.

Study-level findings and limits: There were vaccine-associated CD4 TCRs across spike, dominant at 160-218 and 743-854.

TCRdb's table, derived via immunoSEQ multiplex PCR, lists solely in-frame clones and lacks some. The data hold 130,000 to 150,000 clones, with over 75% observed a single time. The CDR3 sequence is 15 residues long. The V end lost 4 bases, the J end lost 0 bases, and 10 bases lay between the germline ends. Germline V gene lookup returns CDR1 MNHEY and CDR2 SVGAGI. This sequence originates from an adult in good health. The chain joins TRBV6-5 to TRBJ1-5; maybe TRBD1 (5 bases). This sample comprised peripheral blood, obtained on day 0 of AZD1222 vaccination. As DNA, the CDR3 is TGTGCCAGCAGTTCCGGGACGGATAGCAATCAGCCCCAGCATTTT. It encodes CASSSGTDSNQPQHF.